Following are 30 T cell receptor beta chains from one sample sequenced in a study of OX40 agonist ivuxolimab in advanced cancers. The method was immunoSEQ multiplex PCR; TCRdb's version includes in-frame clones alone and lacks a portion of them. The sample includes around 76,000 clones, 75% to 90% of them seen just once. This specimen was CD4+ or CD8+ T cells sorted from blood, taken in a trial of the OX40 agonist ivuxolimab. These receptors came from an adult with an advanced solid tumor such as melanoma, head and neck, liver or kidney cancer.

The V and J genes are TRBV10-3 and TRBJ1-4; TRBD1 matches at 7 bases. V shed 4 bases and J 5 bases; nucleotides not matched to a gene: 4. Germline V lookup: CDR1 ENHRY, CDR2 SYGVKD. The CDR3 is made up of 14 amino acids. The DNA for the CDR3 is TGTGCCATCAGTGCTGGACAGGAGAATGAAAAACTGTTTTTT. This translates into CAISAGQENEKLFF.

The gene calls are TRBV28 and TRBJ2-1; a possible D gene is TRBD1 (5 bases). CDR1 MDHEN and CDR2 SYDVKM come from the germline V gene. V was pared by 5 bases and J by 2 bases, with 16 bases between. CDR3 length: 16 residues. CDR3 amino acids: CASSPRGRVAYNEQFF. The CDR3 coding sequence is TGTGCCAGCAGTCCCCGTGGCAGGGTGGCCTACAATGAGCAGTTCTTC.

This clone has a single count. The chain joins TRBV9 to TRBJ1-2, with D unresolved. With 0 bases removed from V and 8 bases from J, the gap between germline ends came to 17 bases. In germline, CDR1 is SGDLS, CDR2 YYNGEE. The CDR3 sequence is 15 residues long. CDR3 residues: CASSVGSPVPRGYTF. CDR3 nucleotide sequence: TGTGCCAGCAGCGTAGGGTCTCCGGTCCCGCGCGGCTACACCTTC.

CDR3: CASSLKANSVGQQYF. CDR3 DNA: TGTGCCAGCAGCTTGAAGGCAAACTCGGTGGGCCAGCAGTACTTC. The J gene is TRBJ2-7, the V gene TRBV5-4; no clear D. Trimming shortened V by 1 base and J by 8 bases, and 19 bases separated the two germline ends. Germline assignment: CDR1 SGHNT and CDR2 YYREEE (reference sequence). CDR3 length equals 15 residues.

Only a few counts were recorded for this clone. CDR3 sequence reads: CASSGGTTYEQYF. Here the CDR3 DNA reads TGTGCCAGCTCCGGGGGCACCACCTACGAGCAGTACTTC. The chain combines TRBV6-6 with TRBJ2-7; TRBD1 or TRBD2 may be the D gene (6 bases each). CDR3 length: 13 residues. V was cut by 8 bases and J by 2 bases, with 13 bases left in between. Germline CDR1 and CDR2: MNHNY and SVGAGI (reference sequence).

This sequence joins TRBV7-9 and TRBJ2-3; D possibly matches TRBD1 or TRBD2 (5 bases each). Per the germline V gene, CDR1 is SEHNR and CDR2 is FQNEAQ (reference sequence). CDR3 length: 15 amino acids. Trimming took off 6 bases at V and 0 bases at J, with 13 bases between the two ends. CDR3 sequence (DNA): TGTGCCAGCAGACATCCGAGGGGCAGCACAGATACGCAGTATTTT. Protein: CASRHPRGSTDTQYF.

The chain links TRBV1 to TRBJ2-4; the D call of TRBD1 is as the table states it, not checked on the DNA. TRBV1 is a documented pseudogene. This CDR3 has 18 residues. The CDR3 region is CTSSPRPGSLCAKNIQYF. The DNA of the CDR3 is TGCACCAGCAGCCCCAGGCCCGGATCGCTATGCGCCAAAAACATTCAGTACTTC.

The rearrangement joins TRBV7-9 to TRBJ2-2; no firm D call. Per the germline V gene, CDR1 is SEHNR and CDR2 is FQNEAQ (reference sequence). CDR3 length: 13 amino acids. V lost 0 bases, J lost 6 bases, and 5 bases lay in between. CDR3 nucleotide sequence: TGTGCCAGCAGCTTAGCAGGGCCCGGGGAGCTGTTTTTT. It translates to CASSLAGPGELFF.

This chain links TRBV28 with TRBJ1-1; tentative D call: TRBD1 (6 bases). The CDR3 is made up of 11 amino acids. Germline V gene sequence: CDR1 MDHEN, CDR2 SYDVKM. The V gene lost 3 bases and the J gene lost 9 bases, with 8 bases spanning the gap. The CDR3 bases are TGTGCCAGCAGTTTCCGGGGGCAAGCTTTCTTT. This codes for CASSFRGQAFF.

V gene TRBV7-2 combines with J gene TRBJ2-5, with 9 bases aligning to TRBD2. CDR3 length equals 14 residues. V lost 7 bases to trimming and J lost 7 bases; unmatched junction nucleotides: 10. Germline CDR1 and CDR2: SGHTA and FQGNSA. The CDR3 loop reads CASTRASGEGTQYF. The CDR3 DNA is TGTGCCAGCACCAGGGCTAGCGGGGAAGGGACCCAGTACTTC.

To note about this clone: The same CDR3 also results from other DNA sequences found in this sample. The J gene is TRBJ2-1, the V gene TRBV19, with 9 positions matching TRBD1. Trimming at V came to 1 base and at J to 10 bases, leaving 5 bases not matched to a gene. Germline assignment: CDR1 LNHDA and CDR2 SQIVND (reference sequence). The CDR3 has 14 amino acids. The CDR3 loop reads CASSIGTGGREQFF. As DNA, the CDR3 is TGTGCCAGTAGTATAGGAACAGGGGGCCGAGAGCAGTTCTTC.

V usage is TRBV10-3 and J usage is TRBJ2-1; D is perhaps TRBD1 (6 bases). The CDR3 spans 15 residues. Trimming left V 10 bases short and J 1 base short, with 17 bases between. Per the germline V gene, CDR1 is ENHRY and CDR2 is SYGVKD. DNA of the CDR3: TGTGCCACCAACCGGGACATCGGGTCCTACAATGAGCAGTTCTTC. Translated, it gives CATNRDIGSYNEQFF.

V and J are TRBV9 and TRBJ2-1; 13 nucleotides align to TRBD2. Germline V gene lookup returns CDR1 SGDLS and CDR2 YYNGEE. The CDR3 totals 20 residues. With V trimmed by 4 bases and J by 3 bases, 16 bases remained unmatched. The CDR3 DNA follows: TGTGCCAGCAGCCCCCGGGTGGGACTAGCGGGGAGGGTAGACTACAATGAGCAGTTCTTC. Its translation: CASSPRVGLAGRVDYNEQFF.

The V gene is TRBV2, the J gene TRBJ2-3; 9 bases are a match to TRBD1. With V trimmed by 10 bases and J by 2 bases, 13 bases remained unmatched. The CDR3 is 16 residues long. CDR1 and CDR2 from the germline V gene are SNHLY and FYNNEI. CDR3 sequence: CATQPRQGVYTDTQYF. DNA for the CDR3: TGTGCCACCCAGCCCCGACAGGGGGTATACACAGATACGCAGTATTTT. The variable domain in full, completed from reference TRBV2 and TRBJ2-3, reads EPEVTQTPSHQVTQMGQEVILRCVPISNHLYFYWYRQILGQKVEFLVSFYNNEISEKSEIFDDQFSVERPDGSNFTLKIRSTKLEDSAMYFCATQPRQGVYTDTQYFGPGTRLTVL.

In its sample, this clone was seen once. The genes are TRBV9 and TRBJ1-3; D unresolved. Germline V lookup: CDR1 SGDLS, CDR2 YYNGEE. V was trimmed by 4 bases and J by 0 bases, leaving 14 bases between them. The CDR3 consists of 16 residues. CDR3 nucleotide sequence: TGTGCCAGCAGCCTAGGGAGCTCTACCTCTGGAAACACCATATATTTT. Protein sequence: CASSLGSSTSGNTIYF.

The chain recombines TRBV4-1 with TRBJ1-4; 8 bases align to TRBD1. The CDR3 has 15 amino acids. Unmatched junction bases numbered 6, after V lost 5 bases and J lost 4 bases. Germline V gives CDR1 MGHRA, CDR2 YSYEKL. The CDR3 DNA reads as TGCGCCAGCAGCTTGAGGACAGGGAATAATGAAAAACTGTTTTTT. This codes for CASSLRTGNNEKLFF.

The chain has TRBV18 and TRBJ1-5, with D maybe TRBD1 (6 bases). From germline, CDR1 is KGHSH and CDR2 LQKENI. The CDR3 is made up of 14 amino acids. V was cut by 4 bases and J by 0 bases, with 7 bases left in between. This chain's CDR3 is CASSRTDSNQPQHF. DNA for the CDR3: TGTGCCAGCTCACGGACAGATAGCAATCAGCCCCAGCATTTT.

The sample holds one count of this clone. The rearrangement joins TRBV19 to TRBJ2-2; 9 bases align to TRBD2. J was trimmed by 5 bases and V by 5 bases; bases with no gene match: 0. Germline V CDR1 and CDR2: LNHDA, SQIVND (reference sequence). The CDR3 runs 13 residues. CDR3 protein: CASSAGGTGELFF. The CDR3 bases are TGTGCCAGTAGTGCGGGGGGGACCGGGGAGCTGTTTTTT.

The chain carries TRBV30 and TRBJ1-6; a weak D match, TRBD1 (5 bases). Germline CDR1 GTSNPN, CDR2 SVGIG (reference sequence). The germline V and J ends were trimmed by 5 bases and 11 bases, with 16 bases remaining between them. The CDR3 has 13 residues. Here the CDR3 DNA reads TGTGCCTGGGAGAAGGGGCGCGGGACACCCCTCCACTTT. This codes for CAWEKGRGTPLHF. Based on the CDR3 plus reference TRBV30 and TRBJ1-6, the full variable domain is SQTIHQWPATLVQPVGSPLSLECTVEGTSNPNLYWYRQAAGRGLQLLFYSVGIGQISSEVPQNLSASRPQDRQFILSSKKLLLSDSGFYLCAWEKGRGTPLHFGNGTRLTVT.

The chain recombines TRBV14 with TRBJ1-1; D possibly corresponds to TRBD1 (6 bases). The CDR3 loop spans 15 amino acids. V shed 4 bases and J shed 3 bases, with 15 bases lying between them. Germline V gene sequence: CDR1 SGHDN, CDR2 FVKESK. The CDR3 region has the DNA TGTGCCAGCAGCCTCAGGGGTTTGCGGGACACTGAAGCTTTCTTT. Protein product: CASSLRGLRDTEAFF.

The chain couples TRBV6-4 to TRBJ2-5, with D unresolved. Germline V CDR1 and CDR2: MRHNA, SNTAGT. With 2 bases removed from V and 4 bases from J, the gap between germline ends came to 8 bases. This CDR3 is 13 amino acids long. This CDR3 is CASSDHWGETQYF. CDR3 coding DNA: TGTGCCAGCAGTGACCATTGGGGAGAGACCCAGTACTTC.

This chain joins TRBV6-5 and TRBJ1-1; 8 bases align to TRBD1. CDR3 size: 14 residues. Losses at the gene ends were 4 bases for V and 3 bases for J; bases not matched to a gene: 4. Germline assignment: CDR1 MNHEY and CDR2 SVGAGI. The CDR3: CASSSPGGHTEAFF. DNA of the CDR3: TGTGCCAGCAGTTCTCCAGGGGGCCACACTGAAGCTTTCTTT.

The chain uses TRBV14 and TRBJ1-4; D is possibly TRBD1 (5 bases). The germline V gene encodes CDR1 SGHDN and CDR2 FVKESK. The V end was cut by 0 bases, the J end by 11 bases, with 10 bases between. There are 13 residues in the CDR3. The CDR3 nucleotides read TGTGCCAGCAGCCAAGATCTGGACACGAAACTGTTTTTT. Amino acid sequence: CASSQDLDTKLFF.

J is TRBJ1-1 and V is TRBV30; D is possibly TRBD1 (5 bases). In germline, CDR1 is GTSNPN, CDR2 SVGIG (reference sequence). Trimming took off 4 bases at V and 1 base at J, with 16 bases between the two ends. The CDR3 length is 15 residues. Here the CDR3 DNA reads TGTGCCTGGACTCGAGGTAGGGGAGGGAACACTGAAGCTTTCTTT. It is translated as CAWTRGRGGNTEAFF.

The chain joins TRBV7-2 to TRBJ2-4; D may be TRBD1 or TRBD2 (5 bases each). Trimming removed 7 bases at V and 12 bases at J, with 16 bases between. The CDR3 is made up of 12 amino acids. CDR1 and CDR2 (germline): SGHTA, FQGNSA. CDR3 sequence reads: CASTLDRDPQYF. The CDR3 coding sequence is TGTGCCAGCACCCTGGACCGGGACCCTCAGTACTTC.

J is TRBJ2-7 and V is TRBV25-1, with D maybe TRBD2 (6 bases). The CDR3 totals 15 residues. The V gene's germline CDR1 is MGHDK and CDR2 SYGVNS. The V end lost 10 bases, the J end lost 4 bases, and 23 bases lay between the germline ends. The CDR3 nucleotides read TGTGCCACCTCGACCCCCCGGGACTCTTTATACGAGCAGTACTTC. It yields the protein CATSTPRDSLYEQYF.

This chain connects TRBV10-3 to TRBJ1-1; D uncertain. Per germline, CDR1 ENHRY and CDR2 SYGVKD. Trimming stripped 10 bases from V and 0 bases from J, with 9 bases between. CDR3 length: 12 residues. CDR3 protein: CATGGVNTEAFF. The CDR3 coding sequence is TGTGCCACCGGCGGGGTGAACACTGAAGCTTTCTTT.

A remark on this clone: Distinct nucleotide sequences in the sample also encode this CDR3. Here the CDR3 DNA reads TGTGCCATCAGGATGGACAGAGGGGATAACACCGGGGAGCTGTTTTTT. Translating gives CAIRMDRGDNTGELFF. The chain recombines TRBV10-3 with TRBJ2-2; weak D call: TRBD1 (6 bases). Germline V gene data show CDR1 as ENHRY and CDR2 as SYGVKD. The CDR3 is made up of 16 amino acids. V lost 6 bases and J 2 bases, leaving 16 bases between the germline ends.

The CDR3 DNA reads TGTGCCAGCAGTTCAGGGGGTAGCAATCAGCCCCAGCATTTT. Protein: CASSSGGSNQPQHF. The rearrangement uses TRBV7-8 and TRBJ1-5; TRBD1 matches 7 bases. This CDR3 has 14 residues. V lost 6 bases to trimming and J lost 0 bases; unmatched junction nucleotides: 2. Germline V gene sequence: CDR1 SGHVS, CDR2 FQNEAQ.

The chain recombines TRBV18 with TRBJ2-7; the match to TRBD1 covers 7 bases. J was trimmed by 6 bases and V by 3 bases; bases with no gene match: 5. CDR1 and CDR2 (germline): KGHSH, LQKENI. The CDR3 runs to 13 residues. DNA of the CDR3: TGTGCCAGCTCACCCGAGAACAGGGGCGAGCAGTACTTC. Protein: CASSPENRGEQYF. The full variable domain, in which reference TRBV18 and TRBJ2-7 provide the parts outside the CDR3, is NAGVMQNPRHLVRRRGQEARLRCSPMKGHSHVYWYRQLPEEGLKFMVYLQKENIIDESGMPKERFSAEFPKEGPSILRIQQVVRGDSAAYFCASSPENRGEQYFGPGTRLTVT.